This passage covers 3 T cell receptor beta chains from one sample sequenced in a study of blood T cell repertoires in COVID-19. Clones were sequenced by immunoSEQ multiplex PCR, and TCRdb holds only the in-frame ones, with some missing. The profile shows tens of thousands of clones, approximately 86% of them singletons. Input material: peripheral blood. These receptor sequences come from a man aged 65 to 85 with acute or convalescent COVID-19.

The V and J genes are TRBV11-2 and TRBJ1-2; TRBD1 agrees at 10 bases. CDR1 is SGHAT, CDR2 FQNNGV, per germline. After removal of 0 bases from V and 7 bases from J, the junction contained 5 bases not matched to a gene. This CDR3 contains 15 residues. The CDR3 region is CASSLEVGTGAGYTF. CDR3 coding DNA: TGTGCCAGCAGCTTAGAGGTGGGGACAGGGGCTGGCTACACCTTC.

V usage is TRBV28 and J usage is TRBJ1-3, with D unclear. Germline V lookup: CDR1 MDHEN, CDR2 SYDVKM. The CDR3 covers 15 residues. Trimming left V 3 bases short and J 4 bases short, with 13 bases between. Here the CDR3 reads CASSFGTVFGNTIYF. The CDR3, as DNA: TGTGCCAGCAGTTTTGGTACAGTTTTCGGAAACACCATATATTTT.

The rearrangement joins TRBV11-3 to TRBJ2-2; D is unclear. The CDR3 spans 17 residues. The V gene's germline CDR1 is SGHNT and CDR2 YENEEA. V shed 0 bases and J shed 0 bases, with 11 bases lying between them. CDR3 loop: CASSLELRSANTGELFF. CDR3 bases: TGTGCCAGCAGCTTAGAACTAAGGTCAGCGAACACCGGGGAGCTGTTTTTT.